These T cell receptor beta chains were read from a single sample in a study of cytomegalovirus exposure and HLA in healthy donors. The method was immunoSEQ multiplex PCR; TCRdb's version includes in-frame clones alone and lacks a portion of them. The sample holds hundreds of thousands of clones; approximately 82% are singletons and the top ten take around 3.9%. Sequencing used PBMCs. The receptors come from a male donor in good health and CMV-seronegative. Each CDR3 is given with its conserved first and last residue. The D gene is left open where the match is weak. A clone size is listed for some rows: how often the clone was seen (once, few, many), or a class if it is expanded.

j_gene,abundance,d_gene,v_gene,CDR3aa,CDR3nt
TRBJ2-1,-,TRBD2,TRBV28,CAGRTSGAPGAEQFF,TGTGCCGGTAGGACTAGCGGGGCTCCCGGGGCTGAGCAGTTCTTC
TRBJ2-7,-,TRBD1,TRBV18,CASSPSGTGGFEQYF,TGTGCCAGCTCACCGTCCGGGACAGGGGGCTTCGAGCAGTACTTC
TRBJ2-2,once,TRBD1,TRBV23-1,CASSPHRNRQGAAGELFF,TGCGCCAGCAGTCCCCACCGAAATAGGCAGGGGGCTGCCGGGGAGCTGTTTTTT
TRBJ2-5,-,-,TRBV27,CASSSLGATQETQYF,TGTGCCAGCAGCTCACTGGGGGCTACCCAAGAGACCCAGTACTTC
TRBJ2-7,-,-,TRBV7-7,CASSLDYSSEQYF,TGTGCTAGCAGCTTAGATTATAGCTCCGAGCAGTACTTC
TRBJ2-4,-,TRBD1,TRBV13,CASSLARGLAKNIQYF,TGTGCCAGCAGCTTAGCCAGGGGGCTTGCCAAAAACATTCAGTACTTC
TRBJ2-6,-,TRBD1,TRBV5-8,CASSLQGAGSGANVLTF,TGTGCCAGCAGCTTGCAGGGGGCCGGCTCTGGGGCCAACGTCCTGACTTTC
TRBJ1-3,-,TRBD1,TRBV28,CASSKDRATGNTIYF,TGTGCCAGCAGCAAGGACAGGGCCACCGGAAACACCATATATTTT
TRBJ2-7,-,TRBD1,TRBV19,CASSDGTGGPYEQYF,TGTGCCAGTAGCGACGGGACAGGGGGGCCCTACGAGCAGTACTTC
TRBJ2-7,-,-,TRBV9,CASSVDSTPYEQYF,TGTGCCAGCAGCGTGGACTCTACCCCCTACGAGCAGTACTTC
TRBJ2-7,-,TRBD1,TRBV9,CASRGGQGFYEQYF,TGTGCCAGCAGGGGGGGACAGGGTTTCTACGAGCAGTACTTC
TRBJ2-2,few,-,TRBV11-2,CASSNRGAGTGELFF,TGTGCCAGCTCCAACCGGGGGGCAGGGACCGGGGAGCTGTTTTTT
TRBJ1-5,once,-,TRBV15,CATSRVAGFNQPQHF,TGTGCCACCAGCAGAGTAGCGGGATTCAATCAGCCCCAGCATTTT
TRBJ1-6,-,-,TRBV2,CASSERSPLHF,TGTGCCAGCAGTGAGCGGTCACCCCTCCACTTT
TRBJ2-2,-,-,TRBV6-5,CASSYSYRQNTGELFF,TGTGCCAGCAGTTACTCCTACAGACAGAACACCGGGGAGCTGTTTTTT
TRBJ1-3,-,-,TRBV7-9,CASSAGYSGNTIYF,TGTGCCAGCAGCGCAGGGTACTCTGGAAACACCATATATTTT
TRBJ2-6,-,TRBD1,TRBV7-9,CSSSLGGPTGAGANVLTF,TGTTCCAGCAGCTTAGGGGGACCGACAGGGGCCGGGGCCAACGTCCTGACTTTC